This TCR beta chain was found in a study of shared clonotypes between healthy human individuals. Profiled with immunoSEQ multiplex PCR; TCRdb holds only in-frame clones, not every one. The sample carries roughly 1,800,000 clones, about 94% recorded once. Trimming at V came to 4 bases and at J to 3 bases, leaving 6 bases not matched to a gene. The germline V gene has CDR1 MGHDK and CDR2 SYGVNS. This CDR3 region has 14 residues. Naive-designated CD8 cells lacked CD45RO, were positively enriched for CCR7, and omitted terminally differentiated effector memory CD45RA+ cells. The clonotype was recovered from a man between 18 and 29 years old in good health. V is TRBV25-1 and J is TRBJ2-7, with 7 positions matching TRBD1. The sequencing sample was made of naive CD8+ T cells sorted from blood. The chain's CDR3 is CASSGGGLYYEQYF. The CDR3 bases are TGTGCCAGCAGTGGAGGGGGCCTATACTACGAGCAGTACTTC.